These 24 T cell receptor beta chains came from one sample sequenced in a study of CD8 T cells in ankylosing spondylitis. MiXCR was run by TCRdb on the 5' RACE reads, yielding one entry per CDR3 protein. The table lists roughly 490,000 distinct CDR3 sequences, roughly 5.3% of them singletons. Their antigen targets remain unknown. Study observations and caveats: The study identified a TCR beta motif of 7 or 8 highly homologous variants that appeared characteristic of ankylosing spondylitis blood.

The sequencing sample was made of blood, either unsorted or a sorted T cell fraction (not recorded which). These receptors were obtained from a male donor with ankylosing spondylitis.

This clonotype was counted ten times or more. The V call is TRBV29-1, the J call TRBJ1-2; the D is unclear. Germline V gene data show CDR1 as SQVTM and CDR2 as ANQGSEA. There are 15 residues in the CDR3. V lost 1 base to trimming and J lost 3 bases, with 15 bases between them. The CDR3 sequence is CSVEVGVPGYYGYTF. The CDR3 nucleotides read TGCAGCGTTGAAGTAGGAGTTCCTGGGTACTATGGCTACACCTTC.

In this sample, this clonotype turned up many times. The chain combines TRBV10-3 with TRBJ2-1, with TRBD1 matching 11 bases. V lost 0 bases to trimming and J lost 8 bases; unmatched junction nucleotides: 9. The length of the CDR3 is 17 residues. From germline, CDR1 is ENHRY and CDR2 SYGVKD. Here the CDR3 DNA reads TGTGCCATCAGTGAGTCAGGACAGGGGGCGATTAGTGATGAGCAGTTCTTC. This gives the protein CAISESGQGAISDEQFF.

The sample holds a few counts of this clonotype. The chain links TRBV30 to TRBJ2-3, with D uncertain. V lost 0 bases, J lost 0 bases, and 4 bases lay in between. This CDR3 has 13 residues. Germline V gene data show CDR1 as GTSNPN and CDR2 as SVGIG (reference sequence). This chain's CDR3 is CAWSVGSTDTQYF. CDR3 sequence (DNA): TGTGCCTGGAGTGTTGGCAGCACAGATACGCAGTATTTT.

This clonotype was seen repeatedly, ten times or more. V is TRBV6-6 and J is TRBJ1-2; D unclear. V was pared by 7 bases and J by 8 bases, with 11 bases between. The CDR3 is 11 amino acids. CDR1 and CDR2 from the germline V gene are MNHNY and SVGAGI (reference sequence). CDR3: CASIERLGYTF. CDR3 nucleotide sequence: TGTGCCAGCATAGAACGATTGGGCTACACCTTC.

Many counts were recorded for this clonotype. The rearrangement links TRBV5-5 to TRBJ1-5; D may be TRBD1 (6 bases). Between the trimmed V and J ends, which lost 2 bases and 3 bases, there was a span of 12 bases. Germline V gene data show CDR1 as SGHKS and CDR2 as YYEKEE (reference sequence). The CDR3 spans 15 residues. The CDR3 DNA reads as TGTGCCAGCAGCTTTAGGGGGGATCCCAATCAGCCCCAGCATTTT. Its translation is CASSFRGDPNQPQHF.

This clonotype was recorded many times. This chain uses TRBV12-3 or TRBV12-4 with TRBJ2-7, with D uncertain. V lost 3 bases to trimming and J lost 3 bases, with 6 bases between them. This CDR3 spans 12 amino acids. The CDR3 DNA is TGTGCCAGCAGTTTCCAAATCTACGAGCAGTACTTC. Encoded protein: CASSFQIYEQYF.

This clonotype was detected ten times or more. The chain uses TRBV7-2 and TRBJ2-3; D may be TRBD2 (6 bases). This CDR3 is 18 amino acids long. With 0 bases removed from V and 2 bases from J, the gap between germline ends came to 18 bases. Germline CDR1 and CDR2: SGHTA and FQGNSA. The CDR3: CASSLALFRDFNTDTQYF. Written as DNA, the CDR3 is TGTGCCAGCAGCTTAGCGCTTTTCCGGGACTTTAACACAGATACGCAGTATTTT.

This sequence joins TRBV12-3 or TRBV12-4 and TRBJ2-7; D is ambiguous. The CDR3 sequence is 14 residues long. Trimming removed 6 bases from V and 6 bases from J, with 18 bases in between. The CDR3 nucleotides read TGTGCCAGCAGCGAGATACCTAGGTTTGGCGAGCAGTACTTC. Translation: CASSEIPRFGEQYF.

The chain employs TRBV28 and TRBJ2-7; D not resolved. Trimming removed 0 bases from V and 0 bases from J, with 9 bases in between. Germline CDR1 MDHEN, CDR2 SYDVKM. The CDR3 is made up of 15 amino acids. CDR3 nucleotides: TGTGCCAGCAGTTTATGGCGCAAGATCTCCTACGAGCAGTACTTC. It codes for CASSLWRKISYEQYF.

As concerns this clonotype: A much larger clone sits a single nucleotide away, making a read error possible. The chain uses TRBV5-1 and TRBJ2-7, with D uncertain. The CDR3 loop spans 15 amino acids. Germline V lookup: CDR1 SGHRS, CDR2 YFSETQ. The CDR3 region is CASSAGQSFYYEQCF. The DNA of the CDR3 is TGCGCCAGCAGCGCCGGCCAGTCCTTTTACTACGAGCAGTGCTTC.

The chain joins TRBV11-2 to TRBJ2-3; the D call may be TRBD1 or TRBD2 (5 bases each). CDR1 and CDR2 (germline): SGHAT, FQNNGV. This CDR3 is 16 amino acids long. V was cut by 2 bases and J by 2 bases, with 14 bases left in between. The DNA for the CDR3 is TGTGCCAGCAGCTTAATGGGGCCCGGGGCCACAGATACGCAGTATTTT. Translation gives CASSLMGPGATDTQYF. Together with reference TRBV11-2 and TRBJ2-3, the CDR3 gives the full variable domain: EAGVAQSPRYKIIEKRQSVAFWCNPISGHATLYWYQQILGQGPKLLIQFQNNGVVDDSQLPKDRFSAERLKGVDSTLKIQPAKLEDSAVYLCASSLMGPGATDTQYFGPGTRLTVL.

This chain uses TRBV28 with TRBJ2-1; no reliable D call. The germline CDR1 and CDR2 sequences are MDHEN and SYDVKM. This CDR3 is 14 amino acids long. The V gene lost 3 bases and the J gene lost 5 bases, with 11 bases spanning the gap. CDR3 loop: CASSLRTKDNEQFF. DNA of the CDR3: TGTGCCAGCAGTTTGAGGACGAAAGACAATGAGCAGTTCTTC.

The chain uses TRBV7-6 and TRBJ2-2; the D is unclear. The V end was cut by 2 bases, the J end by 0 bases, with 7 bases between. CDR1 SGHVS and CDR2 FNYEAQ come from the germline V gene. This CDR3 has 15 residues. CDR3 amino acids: CASSLSPANTGELFF. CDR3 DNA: TGTGCCAGCAGCTTAAGTCCGGCGAACACCGGGGAGCTGTTTTTT. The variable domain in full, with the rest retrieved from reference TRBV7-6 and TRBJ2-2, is GAGVSQSPRYKVTKRGQDVALRCDPISGHVSLYWYRQALGQGPEFLTYFNYEAQQDKSGLPNDRFSAERPEGSISTLTIQRTEQRDSAMYRCASSLSPANTGELFFGEGSRLTVL.

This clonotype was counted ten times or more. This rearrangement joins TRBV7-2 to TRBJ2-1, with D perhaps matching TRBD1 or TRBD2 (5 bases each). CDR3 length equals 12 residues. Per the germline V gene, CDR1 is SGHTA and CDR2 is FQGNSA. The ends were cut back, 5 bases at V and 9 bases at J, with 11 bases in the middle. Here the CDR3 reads CASSQNGAEQFF. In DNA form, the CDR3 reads TGTGCCAGCAGCCAGAACGGGGCTGAGCAGTTCTTC.

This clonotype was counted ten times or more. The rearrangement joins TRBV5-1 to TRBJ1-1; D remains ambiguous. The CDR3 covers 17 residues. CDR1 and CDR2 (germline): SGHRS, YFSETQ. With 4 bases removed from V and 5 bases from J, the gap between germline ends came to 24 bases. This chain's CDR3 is CASSPDPGPIRRTEAFF. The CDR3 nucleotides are TGCGCCAGCAGCCCGGACCCCGGGCCCATAAGGAGGACTGAAGCTTTCTTT.

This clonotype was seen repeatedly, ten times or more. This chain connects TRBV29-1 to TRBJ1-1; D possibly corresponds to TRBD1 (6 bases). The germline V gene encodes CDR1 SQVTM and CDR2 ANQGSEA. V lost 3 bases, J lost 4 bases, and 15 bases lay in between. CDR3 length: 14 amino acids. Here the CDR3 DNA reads TGCAGCGTTGATTCTTCAGGGGCGAGCACTGAAGCTTTCTTT. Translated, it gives CSVDSSGASTEAFF.

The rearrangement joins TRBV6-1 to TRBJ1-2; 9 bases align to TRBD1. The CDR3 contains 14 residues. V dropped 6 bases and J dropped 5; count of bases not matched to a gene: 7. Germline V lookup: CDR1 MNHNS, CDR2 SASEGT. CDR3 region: CASRPGTGTYGYTF. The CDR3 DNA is TGTGCCAGCAGGCCCGGGACAGGGACGTATGGCTACACCTTC.

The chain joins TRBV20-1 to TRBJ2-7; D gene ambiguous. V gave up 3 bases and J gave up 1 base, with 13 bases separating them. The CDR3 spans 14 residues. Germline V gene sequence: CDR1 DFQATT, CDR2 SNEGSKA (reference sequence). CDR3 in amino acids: CSASAPLTSYEQYF. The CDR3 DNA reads TGCAGTGCTAGCGCGCCACTAACTTCCTACGAGCAGTACTTC.

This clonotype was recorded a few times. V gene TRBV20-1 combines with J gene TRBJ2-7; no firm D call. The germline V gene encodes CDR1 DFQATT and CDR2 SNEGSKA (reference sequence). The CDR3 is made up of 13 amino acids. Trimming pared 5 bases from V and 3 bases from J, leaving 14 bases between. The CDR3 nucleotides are TGCAGTGCTTGGCCCGAGGTGAACTACGAGCAGTACTTC. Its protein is CSAWPEVNYEQYF.

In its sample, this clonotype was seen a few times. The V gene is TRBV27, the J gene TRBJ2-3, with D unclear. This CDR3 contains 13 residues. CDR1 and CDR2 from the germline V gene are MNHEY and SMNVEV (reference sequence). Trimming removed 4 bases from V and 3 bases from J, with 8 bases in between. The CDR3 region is CASSWVDTDTQYF. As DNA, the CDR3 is TGTGCCAGCAGTTGGGTAGATACAGATACGCAGTATTTT.

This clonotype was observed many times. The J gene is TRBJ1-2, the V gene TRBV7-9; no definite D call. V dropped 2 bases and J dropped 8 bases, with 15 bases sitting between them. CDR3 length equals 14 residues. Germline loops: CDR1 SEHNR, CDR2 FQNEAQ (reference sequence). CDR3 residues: CASSLKQHAGGYTF. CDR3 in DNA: TGTGCCAGCAGCTTAAAACAGCACGCAGGAGGCTACACCTTC. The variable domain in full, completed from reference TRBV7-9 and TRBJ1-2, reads DTGVSQNPRHKITKRGQNVTFRCDPISEHNRLYWYRQTLGQGPEFLTYFQNEAQLEKSRLLSDRFSAERPKGSFSTLEIQRTEQGDSAMYLCASSLKQHAGGYTFGSGTRLTVV.

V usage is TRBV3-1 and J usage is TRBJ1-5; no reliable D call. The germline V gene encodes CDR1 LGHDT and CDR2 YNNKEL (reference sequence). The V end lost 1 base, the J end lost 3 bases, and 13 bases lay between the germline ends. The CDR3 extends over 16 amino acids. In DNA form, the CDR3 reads TGTGCCAGCAGCCAAGGAGGGCTTCGGAACAATCAGCCCCAGCATTTT. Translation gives CASSQGGLRNNQPQHF.

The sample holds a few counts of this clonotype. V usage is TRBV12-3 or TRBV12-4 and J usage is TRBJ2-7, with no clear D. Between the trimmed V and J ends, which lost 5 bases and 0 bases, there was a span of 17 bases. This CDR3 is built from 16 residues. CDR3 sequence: CASSVGLTLGSYEQYF. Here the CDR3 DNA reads TGTGCCAGCAGTGTGGGCCTCACCCTTGGCTCCTACGAGCAGTACTTC.

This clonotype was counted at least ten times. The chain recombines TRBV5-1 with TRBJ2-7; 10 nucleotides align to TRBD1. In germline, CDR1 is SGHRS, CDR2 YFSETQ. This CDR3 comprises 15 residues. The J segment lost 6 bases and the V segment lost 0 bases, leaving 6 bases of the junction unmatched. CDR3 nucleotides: TGCGCCAGCAGCTTGGAGGGGACAGGGGTATCCGAGCAGTACTTC. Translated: CASSLEGTGVSEQYF.